This entry is about one T cell receptor (beta chain). Its antigen is as yet unknown. Other DNA sequences in the same sample also yield this CDR3. The sample belongs to a study of cytotoxic CD8 clonotypes in ibrutinib-treated CLL. Study background: After a median of approximately 68 months, 14 patients stayed remitted and approximately 12 progressed; responses had been partial in 24 and complete in 2. A mean of roughly 250,000 productive templates and tens of thousands of productive rearrangements was obtained per sample.

Sequenced by immunoSEQ multiplex PCR; TCRdb stores in-frame clones only, minus some. The data hold 250,000 to 350,000 clones, with around 69% observed a single time. Points from the study as a whole: With treatment, public clonotypes, which were uncommon, either contracted or remained stable.

The CDR3 has 13 residues. The V gene's germline CDR1 is SNHLY and CDR2 FYNNEI. V lost 5 bases and J lost 2, with 10 bases in between. The input for sequencing was PBMCs, taken at disease progression, from a patient treated with ibrutinib. This sequence was found in a human donor with chronic lymphocytic leukemia. V gene TRBV2 combines with J gene TRBJ2-7, with a weak D call TRBD1 (5 bases). The CDR3 region has the DNA TGTGCCAGCAGTCGGCAGGGCGCCTACGAGCAGTACTTC. Translating gives CASSRQGAYEQYF. The whole variable domain, filled in from reference TRBV2 and TRBJ2-7, reads EPEVTQTPSHQVTQMGQEVILRCVPISNHLYFYWYRQILGQKVEFLVSFYNNEISEKSEIFDDQFSVERPDGSNFTLKIRSTKLEDSAMYFCASSRQGAYEQYFGPGTRLTVT.